Listed here are 3 T cell receptor beta chains from one sample, sequenced in a study of blood T cells in healthy people across ages. The use of a sample-barcoded 5' primer and a J-beta primer mix characterized a second PCR of roughly 6 to 12 cycles. One entry per CDR3 protein, called by TCRdb with MiXCR from the 5' RACE reads. The sample lists 920,000 or so distinct CDR3 sequences, around 45% occurring once. The specimen sequenced was blood. Source of these receptors: a woman in her sixties or seventies in good health.

A few counts support this clonotype. The chain links TRBV12-3 or TRBV12-4 to TRBJ2-3, with a tentative D call TRBD2 (6 bases). This CDR3 spans 14 amino acids. V lost 11 bases and J 3 bases, leaving 18 bases between the germline ends. The CDR3 coding sequence is TGTGCCGGAGGAGGGTACCCCGAGACAGATACGCAGTATTTT. This encodes CAGGGYPETDTQYF.

The V call is TRBV28, the J call TRBJ2-1; 7 positions match TRBD2. V lost 9 bases and J lost 4; bases outside the gene matches: 18. This CDR3 has 17 residues. Germline V gene lookup returns CDR1 MDHEN and CDR2 SYDVKM. CDR3 amino acids: CASFGGTRSGRYNEQFF. CDR3 DNA sequence: TGTGCCAGTTTCGGGGGGACGCGGAGCGGACGATACAATGAGCAGTTCTTC.

This chain uses TRBV6-6 with TRBJ1-2; D remains unclear. Germline lookup yields CDR1 MNHNY and CDR2 SVGAGI (reference sequence). The CDR3 contains 14 residues. V was trimmed by 8 bases and J by 4 bases, leaving 17 bases between them. This chain's CDR3 is CASYGQPPSYGYTF. The CDR3 nucleotides read TGTGCCAGCTATGGGCAGCCGCCTAGCTATGGCTACACCTTC.